Each of the 7 T cell receptor beta chains below was sequenced from the same sample in a study of T cells in localized non-small cell lung cancer. Sequencing used immunoSEQ multiplex PCR; TCRdb keeps in-frame clones, though not all of them. The table records 20,000 to 25,000 clones, about 85% of them present only once. The sample in question was PBMCs, obtained before any cancer treatment. Receptors were obtained from a man aged 40 to 75 with stage II squamous cell lung carcinoma.

J is TRBJ2-3 and V is TRBV18; perhaps TRBD1 as D (7 bases). Looked up from germline, CDR1 is KGHSH and CDR2 is LQKENI. The V and J ends lost 3 bases and 6 bases respectively, with 13 bases between them. CDR3 length: 14 amino acids. The CDR3 DNA sequence: TGTGCCAGCTCACCTTCGACAGGGAGGGATACGCAGTATTTT. Amino acid sequence: CASSPSTGRDTQYF.

This sequence joins TRBV10-3 and TRBJ1-2, with unresolved D. This CDR3 has 13 amino acids. Germline CDR1 reads ENHRY; CDR2 reads SYGVKD. V gave up 5 bases and J gave up 6 bases, with 13 bases separating them. CDR3 amino acids: CAISRTSRHGYTF. In DNA form, the CDR3 reads TGTGCCATCAGTAGGACTTCCCGACATGGCTACACCTTC.

J is TRBJ2-3 and V is TRBV7-2; D not certain. Germline loops: CDR1 SGHTA, CDR2 FQGNSA. The CDR3 spans 13 residues. Trimming took off 5 bases at V and 9 bases at J, with 15 bases between the two ends. The CDR3 here is CASSPKLSLTQYF. The CDR3, as DNA: TGTGCCAGCAGCCCTAAGCTTTCGTTAACGCAGTATTTT.

This clone has more than one count but fewer than ten. The chain carries TRBV5-6 and TRBJ2-3, with 13 nucleotides matching TRBD2. The CDR3 has 19 residues. Germline CDR1 SGHDT, CDR2 YYEEEE. The V segment lost 0 bases and the J segment 6 bases; nucleotides outside the gene matches: 13. The CDR3 DNA reads TGTGCCAGCAGCTTGGCTGGGATAACTAGCGGGGGGGCAACTGATACGCAGTATTTT. It specifies CASSLAGITSGGATDTQYF.

The chain recombines TRBV6-5 with TRBJ2-5, with D perhaps being TRBD1 or TRBD2 (5 bases each). This CDR3 region has 16 residues. V was shortened by 4 bases and J by 1 base, with 16 bases between the two germline ends. CDR1 is MNHEY, CDR2 SVGAGI, per germline. The CDR3: CASSSTQAGAQETQYF. In nucleotides, the CDR3 is TGTGCCAGCAGTTCCACCCAGGCCGGGGCCCAAGAGACCCAGTACTTC.

The V call is TRBV14, the J call TRBJ2-2; no clear D gene. V gave up 4 bases and J gave up 3 bases, with 6 bases separating them. This CDR3 region has 13 residues. Germline values: CDR1 SGHDN, CDR2 FVKESK. Here the CDR3 DNA reads TGTGCCAGCAGCCCGCAGGACACCGGGGAGCTGTTTTTT. It specifies CASSPQDTGELFF.

The J gene is TRBJ2-1, the V gene TRBV5-1, with TRBD1 identical over 9 bases. The V and J ends lost 2 bases and 4 bases, in that order; junction bases with no gene match: 7. Germline V gene lookup returns CDR1 SGHRS and CDR2 YFSETQ. This CDR3 has 16 amino acids. CDR3 DNA: TGCGCCAGCAGCTTAAGGGGGGACAGGGTATACAATGAGCAGTTCTTC. This translates into CASSLRGDRVYNEQFF. The variable domain in full, with the rest retrieved from reference TRBV5-1 and TRBJ2-1, is KAGVTQTPRYLIKTRGQQVTLSCSPISGHRSVSWYQQTPGQGLQFLFEYFSETQRNKGNFPGRFSGRQFSNSRSEMNVSTLELGDSALYLCASSLRGDRVYNEQFFGPGTRLTVL.